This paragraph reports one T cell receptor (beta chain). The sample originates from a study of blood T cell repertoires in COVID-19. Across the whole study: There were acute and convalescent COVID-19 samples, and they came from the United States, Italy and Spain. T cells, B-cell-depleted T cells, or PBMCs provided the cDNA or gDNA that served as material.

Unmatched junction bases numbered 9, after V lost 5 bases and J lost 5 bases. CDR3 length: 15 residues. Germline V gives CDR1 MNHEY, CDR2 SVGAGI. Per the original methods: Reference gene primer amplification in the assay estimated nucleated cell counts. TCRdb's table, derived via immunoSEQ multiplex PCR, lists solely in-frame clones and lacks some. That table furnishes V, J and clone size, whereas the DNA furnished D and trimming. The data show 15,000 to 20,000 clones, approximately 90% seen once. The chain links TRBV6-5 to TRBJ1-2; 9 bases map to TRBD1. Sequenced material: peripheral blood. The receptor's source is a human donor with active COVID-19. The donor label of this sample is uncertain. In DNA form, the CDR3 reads TGTGCCAGCAGTACAACCGGAGGACAGGGGTATGGCTACACCTTC. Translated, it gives CASSTTGGQGYGYTF.